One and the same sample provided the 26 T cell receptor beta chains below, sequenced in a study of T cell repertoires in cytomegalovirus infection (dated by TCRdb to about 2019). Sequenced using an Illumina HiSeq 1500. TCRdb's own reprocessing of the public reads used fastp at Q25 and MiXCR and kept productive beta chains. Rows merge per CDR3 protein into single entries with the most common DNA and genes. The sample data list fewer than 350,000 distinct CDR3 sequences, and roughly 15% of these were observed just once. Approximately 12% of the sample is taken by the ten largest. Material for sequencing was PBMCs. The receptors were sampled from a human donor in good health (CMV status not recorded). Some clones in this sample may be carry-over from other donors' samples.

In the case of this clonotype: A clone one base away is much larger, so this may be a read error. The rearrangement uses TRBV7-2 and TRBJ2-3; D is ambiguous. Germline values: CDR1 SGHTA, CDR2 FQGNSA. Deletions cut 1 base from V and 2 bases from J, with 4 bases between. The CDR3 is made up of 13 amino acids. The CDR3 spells CASSLGHTDTQYF. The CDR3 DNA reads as TGTGCCAGCAGCTTAGGCCACACAGATACGCAGTATTTT.

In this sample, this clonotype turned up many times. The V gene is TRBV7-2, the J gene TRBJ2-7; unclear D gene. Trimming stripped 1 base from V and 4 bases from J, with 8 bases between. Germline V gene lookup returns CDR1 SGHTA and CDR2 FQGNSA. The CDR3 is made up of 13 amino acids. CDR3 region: CASSLGREYEQYF. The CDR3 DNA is TGTGCCAGCAGCTTAGGGCGCGAATACGAGCAGTACTTC.

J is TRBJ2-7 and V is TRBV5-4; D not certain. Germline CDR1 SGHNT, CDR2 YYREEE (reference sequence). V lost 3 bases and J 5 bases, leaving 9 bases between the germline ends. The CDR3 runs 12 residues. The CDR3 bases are TGTGCCAGCAGCTGGGCCGGCGACGAGCAGTACTTC. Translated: CASSWAGDEQYF.

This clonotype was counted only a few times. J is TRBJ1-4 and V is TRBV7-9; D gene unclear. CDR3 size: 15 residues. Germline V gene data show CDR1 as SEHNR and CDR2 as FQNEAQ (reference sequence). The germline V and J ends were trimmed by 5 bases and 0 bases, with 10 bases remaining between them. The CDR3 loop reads CASSEGRTTNEKLFF. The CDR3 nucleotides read TGTGCCAGCAGCGAAGGGAGGACAACTAATGAAAAACTGTTTTTT.

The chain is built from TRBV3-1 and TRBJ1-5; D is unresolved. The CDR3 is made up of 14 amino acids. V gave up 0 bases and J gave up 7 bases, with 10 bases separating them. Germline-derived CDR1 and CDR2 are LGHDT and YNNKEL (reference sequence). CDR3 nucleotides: TGTGCCAGCAGCCAAGATACGGTCCGGCAGCCCCAGCATTTT. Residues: CASSQDTVRQPQHF.

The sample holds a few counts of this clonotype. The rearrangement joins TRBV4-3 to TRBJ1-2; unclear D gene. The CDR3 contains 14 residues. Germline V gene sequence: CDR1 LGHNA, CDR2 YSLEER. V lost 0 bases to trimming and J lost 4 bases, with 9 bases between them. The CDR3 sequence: CASSQDPGTYGYTF. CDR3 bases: TGCGCCAGCAGCCAAGATCCGGGAACCTATGGCTACACCTTC.

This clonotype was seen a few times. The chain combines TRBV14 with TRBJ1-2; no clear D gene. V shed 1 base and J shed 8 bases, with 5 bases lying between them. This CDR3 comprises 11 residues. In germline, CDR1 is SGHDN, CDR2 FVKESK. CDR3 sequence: CASSQVGGYTF. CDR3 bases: TGTGCCAGCAGCCAAGTGGGAGGCTACACCTTC. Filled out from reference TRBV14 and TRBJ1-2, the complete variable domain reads EAGVTQFPSHSVIEKGQTVTLRCDPISGHDNLYWYRRVMGKEIKFLLHFVKESKQDESGMPNNRFLAERTGGTYSTLKVQPAELEDSGVYFCASSQVGGYTFGSGTRLTVV.

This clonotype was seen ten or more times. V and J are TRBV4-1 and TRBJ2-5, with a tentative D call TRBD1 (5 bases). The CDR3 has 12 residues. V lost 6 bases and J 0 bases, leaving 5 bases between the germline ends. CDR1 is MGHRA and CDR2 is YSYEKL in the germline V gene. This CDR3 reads CASRGHQETQYF. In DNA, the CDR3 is TGCGCCAGCAGGGGGCACCAAGAGACCCAGTACTTC.

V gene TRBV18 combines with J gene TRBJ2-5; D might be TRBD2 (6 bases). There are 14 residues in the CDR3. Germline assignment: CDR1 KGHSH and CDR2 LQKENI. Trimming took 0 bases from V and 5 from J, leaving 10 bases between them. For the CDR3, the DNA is TGTGCCAGCTCACCACCTCTAGCGCGGGAGACCCAGTACTTC. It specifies CASSPPLARETQYF.

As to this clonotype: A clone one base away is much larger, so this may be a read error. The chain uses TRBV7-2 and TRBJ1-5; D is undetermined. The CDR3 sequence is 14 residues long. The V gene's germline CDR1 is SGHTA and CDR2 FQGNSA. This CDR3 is CASSWRFGNRPQHF. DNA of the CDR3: TGTGCCAGCAGCTGGAGATTTGGCAATCGGCCCCAGCATTTT.

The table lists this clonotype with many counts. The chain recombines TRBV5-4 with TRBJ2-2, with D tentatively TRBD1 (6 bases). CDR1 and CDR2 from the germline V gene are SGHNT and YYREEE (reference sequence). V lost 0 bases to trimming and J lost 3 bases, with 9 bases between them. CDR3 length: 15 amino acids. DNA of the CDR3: TGTGCCAGCAGCTTGGGACAGGTGTACACCGGGGAGCTGTTTTTT. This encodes CASSLGQVYTGELFF. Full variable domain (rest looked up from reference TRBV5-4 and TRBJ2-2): ETGVTQSPTHLIKTRGQQVTLRCSSQSGHNTVSWYQQALGQGPQFIFQYYREEENGRGNFPPRFSGLQFPNYSSELNVNALELDDSALYLCASSLGQVYTGELFFGEGSRLTVL.

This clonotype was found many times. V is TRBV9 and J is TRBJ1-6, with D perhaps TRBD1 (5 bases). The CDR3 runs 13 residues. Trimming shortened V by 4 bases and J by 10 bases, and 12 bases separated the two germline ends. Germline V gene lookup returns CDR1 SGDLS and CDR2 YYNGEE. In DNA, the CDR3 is TGTGCCAGCAGCAAAGCAGGGAACTCACCCCTCCACTTT. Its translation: CASSKAGNSPLHF.

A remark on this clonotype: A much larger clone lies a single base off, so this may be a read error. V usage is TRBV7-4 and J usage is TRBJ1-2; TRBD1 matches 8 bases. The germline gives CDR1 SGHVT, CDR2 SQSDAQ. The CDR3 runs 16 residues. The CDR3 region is CASGLAGQAAVYGYTF. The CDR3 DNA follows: TGTGCCAGCGGCTTAGCGGGACAGGCGGCTGTCTATGGCTACACCTTC.

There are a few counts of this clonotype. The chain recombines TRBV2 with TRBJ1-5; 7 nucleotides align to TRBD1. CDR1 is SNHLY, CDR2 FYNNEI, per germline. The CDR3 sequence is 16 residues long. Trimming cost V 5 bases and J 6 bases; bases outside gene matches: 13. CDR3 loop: CASSLEQGGLGQPQHF. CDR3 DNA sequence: TGTGCCAGCAGTTTGGAGCAGGGGGGGCTCGGTCAGCCCCAGCATTTT.

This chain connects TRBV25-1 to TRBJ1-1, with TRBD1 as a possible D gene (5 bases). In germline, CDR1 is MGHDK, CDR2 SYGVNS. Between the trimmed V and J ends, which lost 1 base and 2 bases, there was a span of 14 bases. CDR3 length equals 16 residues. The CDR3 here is CASSESWGGTNTEAFF. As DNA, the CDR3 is TGTGCCAGCAGTGAATCGTGGGGGGGAACTAACACTGAAGCTTTCTTT.

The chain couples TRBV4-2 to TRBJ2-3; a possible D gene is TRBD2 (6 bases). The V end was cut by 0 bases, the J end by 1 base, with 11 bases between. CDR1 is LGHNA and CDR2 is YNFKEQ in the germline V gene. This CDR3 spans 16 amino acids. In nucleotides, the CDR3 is TGTGCCAGCAGCCAAGACTTTGGCGGGGGCACAGATACGCAGTATTTT. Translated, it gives CASSQDFGGGTDTQYF.

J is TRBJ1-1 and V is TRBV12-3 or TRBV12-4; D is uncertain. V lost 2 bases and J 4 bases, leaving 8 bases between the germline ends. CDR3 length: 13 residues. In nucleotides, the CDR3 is TGTGCCAGCAGTTTATTCGACATCACTGAAGCTTTCTTT. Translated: CASSLFDITEAFF.

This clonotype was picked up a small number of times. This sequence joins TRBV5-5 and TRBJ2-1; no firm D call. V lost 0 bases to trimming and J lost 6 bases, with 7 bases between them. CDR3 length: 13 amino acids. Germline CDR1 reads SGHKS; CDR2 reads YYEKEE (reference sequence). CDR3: CASSLGVPNEQFF. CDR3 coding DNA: TGTGCCAGCAGCTTGGGGGTCCCCAATGAGCAGTTCTTC.

The CDR3 region has the DNA TGTGCCAGCAGCATTGGAGTGCGATATGGCTACACCTTC. Protein sequence: CASSIGVRYGYTF. This chain links TRBV6-2 or TRBV6-3 with TRBJ1-2, with D unclear. Trimming pared 6 bases from V and 5 bases from J, leaving 13 bases between. Germline V CDR1 and CDR2: MNHEY, SVGEGT. The CDR3 consists of 13 residues.

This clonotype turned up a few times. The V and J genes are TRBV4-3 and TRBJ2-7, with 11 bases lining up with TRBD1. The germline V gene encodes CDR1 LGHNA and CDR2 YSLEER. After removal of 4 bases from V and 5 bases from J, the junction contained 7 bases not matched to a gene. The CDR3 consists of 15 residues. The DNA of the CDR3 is TGCGCCAGCAGCCGCCTCGCGGGACAGGGGGACGAGCAGTACTTC. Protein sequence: CASSRLAGQGDEQYF.

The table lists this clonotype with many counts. The CDR3: CSARDRRGIDGYTF. As DNA, the CDR3 is TGCAGTGCTAGAGATCGCAGGGGGATAGACGGCTACACCTTC. The V and J genes are TRBV20-1 and TRBJ1-2; 7 bases map to TRBD1. There are 14 residues in the CDR3. Germline V gene data show CDR1 as DFQATT and CDR2 as SNEGSKA (reference sequence). J gave up 8 bases and V 0 bases, and 9 bases lay outside the gene matches.

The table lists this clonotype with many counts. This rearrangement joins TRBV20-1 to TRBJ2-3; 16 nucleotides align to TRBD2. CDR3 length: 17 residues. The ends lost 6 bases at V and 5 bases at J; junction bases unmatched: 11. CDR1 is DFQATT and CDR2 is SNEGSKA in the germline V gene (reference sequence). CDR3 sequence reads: CSATGTSGGAREDTQYF. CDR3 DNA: TGCAGTGCCACCGGGACTAGCGGGGGGGCCAGGGAAGATACGCAGTATTTT.

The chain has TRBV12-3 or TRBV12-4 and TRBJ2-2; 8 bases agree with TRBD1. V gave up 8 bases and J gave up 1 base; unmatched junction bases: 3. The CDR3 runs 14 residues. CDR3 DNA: TGTGCCAGCGGCGGGACAGGGAACACCGGGGAGCTGTTTTTT. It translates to CASGGTGNTGELFF.

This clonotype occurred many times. The DNA of the CDR3 is TGTGCCAGCAGCAGGGACAGGAACACCGGGGAGCTGTTTTTT. Its translation: CASSRDRNTGELFF. The chain uses TRBV7-2 and TRBJ2-2; 7 nucleotides agree with TRBD1. The CDR3 contains 14 residues. Germline values: CDR1 SGHTA, CDR2 FQGNSA. V lost 5 bases, J lost 1 base, and 1 base stayed unmatched.

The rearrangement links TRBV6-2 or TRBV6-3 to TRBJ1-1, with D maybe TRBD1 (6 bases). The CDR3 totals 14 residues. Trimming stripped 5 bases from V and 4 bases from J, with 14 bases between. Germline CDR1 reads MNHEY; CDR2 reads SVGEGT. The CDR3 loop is CASSPTGMGTEAFF. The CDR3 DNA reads TGTGCCAGCAGTCCCACAGGGATGGGCACTGAAGCTTTCTTT.

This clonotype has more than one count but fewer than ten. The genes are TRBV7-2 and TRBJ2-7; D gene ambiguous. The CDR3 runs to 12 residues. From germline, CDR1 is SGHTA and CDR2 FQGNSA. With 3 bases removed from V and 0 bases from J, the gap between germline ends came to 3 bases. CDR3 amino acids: CASSFASYEQYF. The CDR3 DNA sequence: TGTGCCAGCAGCTTCGCCTCCTACGAGCAGTACTTC.